This T cell receptor beta chain was retrieved from a study of shared clonotypes between healthy human individuals. Points from the study as a whole: Naive subsets tended to show greater estimated richness than memory subsets.

As regards this clone: Its matching antigen is unknown.

Some clones are missing from TCRdb's copy, which holds only in-frame ones; the method was immunoSEQ multiplex PCR. The table lists hundreds of thousands of clones, over 65% of them singletons. Per the germline V gene, CDR1 is KGHSH and CDR2 is LQKENI. This CDR3 spans 14 amino acids. The V gene lost 5 bases and the J gene lost 4 bases, with 15 bases spanning the gap. The J gene is TRBJ2-7, the V gene TRBV18; maybe TRBD1 (6 bases). This receptor was identified in a man aged 25-40 years in good health. The sequencing sample was made of memory CD4+ T cells sorted from blood. The subset here: CD45RA-negative fraction. The CDR3: CASSSATGTYEQYF. The CDR3 bases are TGTGCCAGCTCATCCGCGACAGGAACGTACGAGCAGTACTTC.